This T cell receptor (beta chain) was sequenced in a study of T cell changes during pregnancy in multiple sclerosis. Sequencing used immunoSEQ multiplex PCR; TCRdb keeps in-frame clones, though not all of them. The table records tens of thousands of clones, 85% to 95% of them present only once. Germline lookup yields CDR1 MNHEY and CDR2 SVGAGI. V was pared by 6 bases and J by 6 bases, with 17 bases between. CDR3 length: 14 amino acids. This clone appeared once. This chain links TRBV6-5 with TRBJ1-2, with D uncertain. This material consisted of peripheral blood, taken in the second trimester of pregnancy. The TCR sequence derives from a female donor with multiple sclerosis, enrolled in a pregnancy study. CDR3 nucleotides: TGTGCCAGCAGCCCCCTGGACGGAGGGAATGGCTACACCTTC. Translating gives CASSPLDGGNGYTF.